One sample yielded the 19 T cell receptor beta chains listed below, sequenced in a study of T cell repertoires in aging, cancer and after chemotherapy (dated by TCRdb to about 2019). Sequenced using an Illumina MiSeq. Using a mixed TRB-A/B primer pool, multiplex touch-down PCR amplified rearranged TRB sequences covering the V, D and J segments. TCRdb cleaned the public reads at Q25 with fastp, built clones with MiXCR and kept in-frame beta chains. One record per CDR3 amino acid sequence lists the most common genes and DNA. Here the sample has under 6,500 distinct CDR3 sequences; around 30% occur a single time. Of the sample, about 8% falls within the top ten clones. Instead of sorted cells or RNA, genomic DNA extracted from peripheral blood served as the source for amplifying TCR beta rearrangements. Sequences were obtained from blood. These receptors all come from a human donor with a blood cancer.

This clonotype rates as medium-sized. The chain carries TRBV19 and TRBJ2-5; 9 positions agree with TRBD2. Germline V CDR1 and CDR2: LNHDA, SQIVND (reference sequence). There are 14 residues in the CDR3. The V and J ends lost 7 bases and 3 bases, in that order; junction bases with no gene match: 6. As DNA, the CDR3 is TGTGCCAGTACAGCTAGCGGGAAAAAAGAGACCCAGTACTTC. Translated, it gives CASTASGKKETQYF.

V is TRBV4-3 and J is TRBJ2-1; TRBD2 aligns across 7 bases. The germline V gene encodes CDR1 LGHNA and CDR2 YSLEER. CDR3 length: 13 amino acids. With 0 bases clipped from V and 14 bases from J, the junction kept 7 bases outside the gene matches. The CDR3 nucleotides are TGCGCCAGCAGCCAAGAACCCCGGACTAGGGAGTTCTTC. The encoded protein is CASSQEPRTREFF.

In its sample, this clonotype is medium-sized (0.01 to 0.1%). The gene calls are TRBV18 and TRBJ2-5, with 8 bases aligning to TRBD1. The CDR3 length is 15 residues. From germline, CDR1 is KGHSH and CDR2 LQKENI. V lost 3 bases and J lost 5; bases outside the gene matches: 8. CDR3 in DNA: TGTGCCAGCTCACCCCGGACAGGGTCGTACGAGACCCAGTACTTC. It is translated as CASSPRTGSYETQYF.

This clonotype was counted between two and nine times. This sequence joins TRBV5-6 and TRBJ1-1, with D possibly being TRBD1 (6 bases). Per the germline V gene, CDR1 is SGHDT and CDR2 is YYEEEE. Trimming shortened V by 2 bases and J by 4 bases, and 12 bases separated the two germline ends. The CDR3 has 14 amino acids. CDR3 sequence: CASSFRGLGTEAFF. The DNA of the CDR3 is TGTGCCAGCAGCTTCCGGGGGCTGGGCACTGAAGCTTTCTTT.

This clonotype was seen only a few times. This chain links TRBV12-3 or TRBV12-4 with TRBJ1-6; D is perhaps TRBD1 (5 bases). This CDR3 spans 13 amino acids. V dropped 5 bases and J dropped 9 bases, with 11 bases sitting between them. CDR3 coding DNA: TGTGCCAGCAGTGGTGGGGCGAGTTCACCCCTCCACTTT. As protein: CASSGGASSPLHF.

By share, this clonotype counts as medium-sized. For the CDR3, the DNA is TGTGCCAGCCTAGCGGGGAGGGGTGAGCAGTTCTTC. This translates into CASLAGRGEQFF. The J gene is TRBJ2-1, the V gene TRBV6-5, with 9 bases that match TRBD2. V was pared by 8 bases and J by 9 bases, with 5 bases of the junction left unmatched. The germline V gene has CDR1 MNHEY and CDR2 SVGAGI. This CDR3 region has 12 residues.

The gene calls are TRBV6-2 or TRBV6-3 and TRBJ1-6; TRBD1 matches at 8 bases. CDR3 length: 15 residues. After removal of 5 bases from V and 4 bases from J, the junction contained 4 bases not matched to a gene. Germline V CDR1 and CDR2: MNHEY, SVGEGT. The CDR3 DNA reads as TGTGCCAGCAGTACTCGGGACAGGTATAATTCACCCCTCCACTTT. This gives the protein CASSTRDRYNSPLHF.

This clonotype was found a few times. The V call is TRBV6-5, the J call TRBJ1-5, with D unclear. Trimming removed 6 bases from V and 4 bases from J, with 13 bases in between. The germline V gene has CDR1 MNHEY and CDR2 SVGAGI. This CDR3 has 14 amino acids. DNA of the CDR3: TGTGCCAGCAGAATGTCGGGTCCTAATCAGCCCCAGCATTTT. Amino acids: CASRMSGPNQPQHF.

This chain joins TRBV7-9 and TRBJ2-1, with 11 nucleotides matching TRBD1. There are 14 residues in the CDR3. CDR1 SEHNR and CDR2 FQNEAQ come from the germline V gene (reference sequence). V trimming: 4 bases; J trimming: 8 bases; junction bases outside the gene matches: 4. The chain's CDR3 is CASSSGQGAYEQFF. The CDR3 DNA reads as TGTGCCAGCAGCTCAGGACAGGGGGCGTATGAGCAGTTCTTC.

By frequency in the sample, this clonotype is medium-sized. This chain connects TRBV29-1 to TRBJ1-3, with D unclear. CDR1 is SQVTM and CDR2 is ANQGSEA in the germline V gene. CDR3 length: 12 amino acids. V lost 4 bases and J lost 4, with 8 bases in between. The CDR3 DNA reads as TGCAGCGTTGGACATACGGGAAACACCATATATTTT. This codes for CSVGHTGNTIYF.

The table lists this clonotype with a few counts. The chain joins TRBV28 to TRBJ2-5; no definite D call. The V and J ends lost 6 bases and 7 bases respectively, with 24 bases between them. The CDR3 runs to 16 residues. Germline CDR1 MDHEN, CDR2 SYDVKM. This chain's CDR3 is CASRQTVGPLSRTQYF. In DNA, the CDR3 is TGTGCCAGCAGGCAGACGGTGGGTCCCCTTTCGAGGACCCAGTACTTC.

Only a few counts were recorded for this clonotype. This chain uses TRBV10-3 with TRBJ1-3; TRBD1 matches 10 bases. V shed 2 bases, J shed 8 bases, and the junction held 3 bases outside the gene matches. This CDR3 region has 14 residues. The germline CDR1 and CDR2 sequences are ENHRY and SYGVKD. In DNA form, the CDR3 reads TGTGCCATCAGTGAGATGACAGGGGGCTACACCATATATTTT. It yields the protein CAISEMTGGYTIYF.

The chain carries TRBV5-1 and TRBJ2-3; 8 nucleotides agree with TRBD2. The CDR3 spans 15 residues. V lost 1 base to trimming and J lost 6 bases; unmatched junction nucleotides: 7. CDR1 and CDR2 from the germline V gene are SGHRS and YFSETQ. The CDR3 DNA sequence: TGCGCCAGCAGCTTGACGGGAGGGGTTTTGGATACGCAGTATTTT. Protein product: CASSLTGGVLDTQYF.

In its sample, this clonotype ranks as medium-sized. CDR3 loop: CATSRRREGFGELFF. The CDR3, as DNA: TGTGCCACCAGCAGAAGGCGGGAGGGTTTCGGGGAGCTGTTTTTT. V and J are TRBV15 and TRBJ2-2; TRBD2 matches 9 bases. V gave up 2 bases and J gave up 7 bases; unmatched junction bases: 5. The CDR3 contains 15 residues. Looked up from germline, CDR1 is LNHNV and CDR2 is YYDKDF (reference sequence).

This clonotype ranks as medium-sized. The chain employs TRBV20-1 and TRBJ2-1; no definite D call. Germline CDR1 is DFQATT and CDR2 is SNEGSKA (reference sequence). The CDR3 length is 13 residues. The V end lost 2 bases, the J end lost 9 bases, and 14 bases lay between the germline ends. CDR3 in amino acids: CSARFPAPSEQFF. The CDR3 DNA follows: TGCAGTGCTAGATTCCCTGCGCCCAGTGAGCAGTTCTTC.

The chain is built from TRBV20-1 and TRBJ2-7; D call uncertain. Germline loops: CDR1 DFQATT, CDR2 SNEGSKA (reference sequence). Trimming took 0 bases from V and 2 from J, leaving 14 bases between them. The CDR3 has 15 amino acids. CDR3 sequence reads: CSARDARGGTYEQYF. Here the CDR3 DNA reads TGCAGTGCTAGAGATGCGCGTGGTGGAACCTACGAGCAGTACTTC.

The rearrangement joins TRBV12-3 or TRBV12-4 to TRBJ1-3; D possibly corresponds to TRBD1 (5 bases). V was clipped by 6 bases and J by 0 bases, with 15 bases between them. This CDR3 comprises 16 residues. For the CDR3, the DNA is TGTGCCAGCAGCAGGGACCGCCCCGCCTCTGGAAACACCATATATTTT. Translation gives CASSRDRPASGNTIYF.

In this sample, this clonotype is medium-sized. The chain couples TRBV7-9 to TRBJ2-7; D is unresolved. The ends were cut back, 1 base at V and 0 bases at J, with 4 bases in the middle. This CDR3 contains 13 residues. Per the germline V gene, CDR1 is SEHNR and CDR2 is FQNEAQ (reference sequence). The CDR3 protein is CASSLGASYEQYF. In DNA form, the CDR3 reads TGTGCCAGCAGCTTAGGGGCCTCCTACGAGCAGTACTTC.

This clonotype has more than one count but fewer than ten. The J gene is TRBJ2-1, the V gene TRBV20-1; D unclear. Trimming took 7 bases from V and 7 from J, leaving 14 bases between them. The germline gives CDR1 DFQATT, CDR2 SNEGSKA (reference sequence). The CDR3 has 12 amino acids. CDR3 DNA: TGCAGTGTCAACCCATGGGGTAATGAGCAGTTCTTC. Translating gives CSVNPWGNEQFF.